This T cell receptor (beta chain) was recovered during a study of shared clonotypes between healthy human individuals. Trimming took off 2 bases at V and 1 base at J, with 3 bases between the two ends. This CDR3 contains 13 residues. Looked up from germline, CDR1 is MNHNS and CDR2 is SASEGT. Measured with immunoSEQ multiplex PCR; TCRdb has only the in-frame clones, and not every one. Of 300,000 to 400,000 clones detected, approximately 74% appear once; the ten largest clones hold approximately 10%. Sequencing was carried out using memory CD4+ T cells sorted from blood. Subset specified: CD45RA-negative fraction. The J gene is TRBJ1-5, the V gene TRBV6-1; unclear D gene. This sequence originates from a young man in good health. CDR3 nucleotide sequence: TGTGCCAGCAGTGAAAGGAGCAATCAGCCCCAGCATTTT. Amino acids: CASSERSNQPQHF.